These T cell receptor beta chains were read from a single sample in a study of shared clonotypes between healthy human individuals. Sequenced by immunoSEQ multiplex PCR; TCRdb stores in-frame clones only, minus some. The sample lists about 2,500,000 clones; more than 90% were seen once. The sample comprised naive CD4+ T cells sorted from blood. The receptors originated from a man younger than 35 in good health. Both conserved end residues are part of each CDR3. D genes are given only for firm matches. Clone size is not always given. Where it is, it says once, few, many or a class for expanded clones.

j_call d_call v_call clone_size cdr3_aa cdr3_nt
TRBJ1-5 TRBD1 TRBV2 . CASRGGLVGQPQHF TGTGCCAGCAGAGGGGGCTTAGTTGGTCAGCCCCAGCATTTT
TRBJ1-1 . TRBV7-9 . CASSPSGGGSLGEAFF TGTGCCAGCAGCCCAAGCGGGGGGGGCAGTTTAGGTGAAGCTTTCTTT
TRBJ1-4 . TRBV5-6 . CASSFKGSLNEKLFF TGTGCCAGCAGCTTCAAGGGCTCGCTTAATGAAAAACTGTTTTTT
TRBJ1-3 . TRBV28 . CASSFSGKGSGNTIYF TGTGCCAGCAGTTTTTCGGGGAAAGGATCTGGAAACACCATATATTTT
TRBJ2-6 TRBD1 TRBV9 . CASSPGTGFSSGANVLTF TGTGCCAGCAGCCCAGGGACAGGCTTTAGCTCTGGGGCCAACGTCCTGACTTTC
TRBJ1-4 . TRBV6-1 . CASSTGSVGEKLFF TGTGCCAGCAGCACAGGGTCGGTCGGCGAAAAACTGTTTTTT
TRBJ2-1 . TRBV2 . CASSVSGGGSYNEQFF TGTGCCAGCAGTGTGTCGGGTGGGGGCTCCTACAATGAGCAGTTCTTC
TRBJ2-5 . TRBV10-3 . CAIGDGGETQYF TGTGCCATCGGGGACGGCGGAGAGACCCAGTACTTC
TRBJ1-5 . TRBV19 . CASARGGGQGPQHF TGTGCCAGTGCCCGGGGCGGGGGACAAGGGCCCCAGCATTTT
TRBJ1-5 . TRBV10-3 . CAISEFQQADQPQHF TGTGCCATCAGTGAGTTCCAGCAGGCCGATCAGCCCCAGCATTTT
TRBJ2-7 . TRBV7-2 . CASSLLEGRWEQYF TGTGCCAGCAGCTTATTAGAGGGAAGATGGGAGCAGTACTTC
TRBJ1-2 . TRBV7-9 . CASSLEAGGSPGGYTF TGTGCCAGCAGCTTAGAGGCCGGGGGGAGTCCGGGTGGCTACACCTTC
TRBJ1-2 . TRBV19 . CASSISGNYGYTF TGTGCCAGTAGTATCTCGGGAAACTATGGCTACACCTTC
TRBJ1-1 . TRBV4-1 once CASSQIGTRTVEAFF TGCGCCAGCAGCCAAATAGGGACCCGGACGGTTGAAGCTTTCTTT
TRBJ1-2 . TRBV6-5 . CASSYGQEPYGYTF TGTGCCAGCAGTTACGGGCAGGAGCCCTATGGCTACACCTTC
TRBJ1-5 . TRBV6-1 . CASNQEGQHNQPQHF TGTGCCAGCAACCAAGAGGGACAACACAATCAGCCCCAGCATTTT
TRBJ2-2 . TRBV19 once CASSIDIRGELFF TGTGCCAGTAGTATAGATATTAGGGGGGAGCTGTTTTTT
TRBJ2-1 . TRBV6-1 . CASSAKSSYNEQFF TGTGCCAGCAGTGCAAAGAGCTCCTACAATGAGCAGTTCTTC
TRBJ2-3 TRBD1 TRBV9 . CASSEGTVSTDTQYF TGTGCCAGCAGTGAAGGGACAGTTAGCACAGATACGCAGTATTTT
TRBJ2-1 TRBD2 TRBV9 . CASSRIAGVSYNEQFF TGTGCCAGCAGCCGCATAGCGGGGGTATCCTACAATGAGCAGTTCTTC
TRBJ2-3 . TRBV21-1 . CASSKVGQGAFWSTDTQYF .
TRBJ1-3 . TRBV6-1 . CASSEASSPGNTIYF TGTGCCAGCAGTGAAGCGTCCAGCCCTGGAAACACCATATATTTT
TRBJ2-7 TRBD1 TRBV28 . CATLLGQTGEQYF TGTGCCACCCTCTTGGGACAGACAGGGGAGCAGTACTTC